The 26 T cell receptor beta chains below come from one sample, sequenced in a study of cytomegalovirus exposure and HLA in healthy donors. 60 Vbeta and 13 Jbeta primers were used in PCR. Sequencing was performed with immunoSEQ multiplex PCR; in TCRdb, only in-frame clones are kept and a portion is missing. The sample yields around 130,000 clones, around 74% seen once. Sequenced material: PBMCs. The receptors originated from a man aged 40-55 years in good health and CMV-seropositive.

This clone was counted once. This chain links TRBV7-2 with TRBJ2-7; TRBD2 agrees at 14 bases. CDR1 SGHTA and CDR2 FQGNSA come from the germline V gene. Trimming removed 3 bases from V and 7 bases from J; junction bases left unmatched: 8. The length of the CDR3 is 16 residues. This CDR3 reads CASSFTGLAGVWEQYF. The DNA for the CDR3 is TGTGCCAGCAGCTTTACGGGACTAGCGGGAGTTTGGGAGCAGTACTTC.

This chain connects TRBV6-1 to TRBJ2-5; the D gene is possibly TRBD2 (6 bases). This CDR3 region has 20 residues. Germline V lookup: CDR1 MNHNS, CDR2 SASEGT. Trimming took off 4 bases at V and 2 bases at J, with 29 bases between the two ends. The CDR3 bases are TGTGCCAGCAGTGTGACGGCTGCAGCGGGCCCTATTGGCAGGCAAGAGACCCAGTACTTC. Translation: CASSVTAAAGPIGRQETQYF.

The J gene is TRBJ1-4, the V gene TRBV6-6; 10 bases match TRBD1. V was pared by 5 bases and J by 11 bases, with 5 bases of the junction left unmatched. Per germline, CDR1 MNHNY and CDR2 SVGAGI (reference sequence). CDR3 size: 13 residues. CDR3 in amino acids: CASSHLDRGKLFF. The CDR3 coding sequence is TGTGCCAGCAGTCACCTGGACAGGGGGAAACTGTTTTTT.

J is TRBJ1-2 and V is TRBV6-1, with D maybe TRBD1 (5 bases). The V gene's germline CDR1 is MNHNS and CDR2 SASEGT. The CDR3 sequence is 12 residues long. V was shortened by 4 bases and J by 3 bases, with 6 bases between the two germline ends. CDR3 nucleotides: TGTGCCAGCAGTGCCAGGGACTATGGCTACACCTTC. This gives the protein CASSARDYGYTF.

The CDR3 reads CASSQDTNNEQFF. CDR3 bases: TGTGCCAGCAGCCAAGACACTAACAATGAGCAGTTCTTC. The chain combines TRBV4-2 with TRBJ2-1; D call uncertain. The germline V gene has CDR1 LGHNA and CDR2 YNFKEQ. Trimming took 0 bases from V and 5 from J, leaving 5 bases between them. The CDR3 runs to 13 residues.

V and J are TRBV5-1 and TRBJ2-3; 12 bases align to TRBD1. Trimming took 3 bases from V and 6 from J; bases not matched to a gene: 5. CDR1 is SGHRS and CDR2 is YFSETQ in the germline V gene. This CDR3 has 15 residues. The CDR3, as DNA: TGCGCCAGCAGCTCGGGACAGGGGGCGGGTGATACGCAGTATTTT. This codes for CASSSGQGAGDTQYF. Full variable domain (rest looked up from reference TRBV5-1 and TRBJ2-3): KAGVTQTPRYLIKTRGQQVTLSCSPISGHRSVSWYQQTPGQGLQFLFEYFSETQRNKGNFPGRFSGRQFSNSRSEMNVSTLELGDSALYLCASSSGQGAGDTQYFGPGTRLTVL.

V usage is TRBV28 and J usage is TRBJ2-5; 12 positions agree with TRBD1. The DNA matches TRBJ2-7 better at its end, which makes the J call doubtful. The CDR3 contains 14 residues. CDR1 and CDR2 (germline): MDHEN, SYDVKM. The CDR3 here is CASRAWDRGPEQYF. The CDR3 region has the DNA TGTGCCAGCAGGGCATGGGACAGGGGGCCCGAGCAGTACTTC.

This chain uses TRBV18 with TRBJ1-1; 9 nucleotides align to TRBD1. The CDR3 covers 18 residues. CDR1 KGHSH and CDR2 LQKENI come from the germline V gene. Trimming at V came to 1 base and at J to 5 bases, leaving 14 bases not matched to a gene. CDR3: CASSPLDHGQGSLTEAFF. CDR3 nucleotides: TGTGCCAGCTCACCACTAGACCATGGACAGGGGAGCCTTACTGAAGCTTTCTTT.

The rearrangement joins TRBV19 to TRBJ2-5; tentative D call: TRBD1 (6 bases). In germline, CDR1 is LNHDA, CDR2 SQIVND (reference sequence). The CDR3 is 16 amino acids. The V end was cut by 4 bases, the J end by 7 bases, with 22 bases between. The CDR3 sequence: CASSNTADSPRATQYF. CDR3 nucleotides: TGTGCCAGTAGTAACACCGCGGACAGTCCAAGAGCGACCCAGTACTTC.

This chain links TRBV7-2 with TRBJ1-5, with 11 bases lining up with TRBD1. Germline V CDR1 and CDR2: SGHTA, FQGNSA. J gave up 7 bases and V 5 bases, and 10 bases lay outside the gene matches. The CDR3 covers 16 residues. CDR3: CASSLGTGGTIQPQHF. The CDR3 bases are TGTGCCAGCAGCCTCGGGACAGGGGGTACTATCCAGCCCCAGCATTTT.

The genes are TRBV7-6 and TRBJ2-7, with 9 bases matching TRBD1. This CDR3 region has 14 residues. V trimming: 5 bases; J trimming: 2 bases; junction bases outside the gene matches: 4. Germline CDR1 and CDR2: SGHVS and FNYEAQ. The CDR3: CASSPGQGAYEQYF. As DNA, the CDR3 is TGTGCCAGCAGCCCGGGACAGGGAGCCTACGAGCAGTACTTC.

This chain's CDR3 is CASSLAGGSGYTF. CDR3 sequence (DNA): TGCGCCAGCAGCTTGGCTGGGGGGTCGGGCTACACCTTC. The chain carries TRBV5-1 and TRBJ1-2; D may be TRBD1 (5 bases). Trimming shortened V by 0 bases and J by 8 bases, and 11 bases separated the two germline ends. The V gene's germline CDR1 is SGHRS and CDR2 YFSETQ. The CDR3 has 13 amino acids.

The chain combines TRBV7-6 with TRBJ2-3, with 10 bases that match TRBD2. Per the germline V gene, CDR1 is SGHVS and CDR2 is FNYEAQ. V lost 5 bases to trimming and J lost 3 bases; unmatched junction nucleotides: 8. The CDR3 is 16 amino acids. The CDR3 spells CASSLSSGGLTDTQYF. CDR3 DNA sequence: TGTGCCAGCAGCCTGAGTAGCGGGGGGTTGACAGATACGCAGTATTTT.

On this clone itself: The junction does not match germline at one end; this may be a read error. This chain links TRBV10-2 with TRBJ1-1; the match to TRBD1 covers 9 bases. The CDR3 runs to 13 residues. Germline V gene sequence: CDR1 WSHSY, CDR2 SAAADI. Here the CDR3 DNA reads TGCGCCAGCAGACAGGGGGCCAACACTGAAGTTTTCTTT. This codes for CASRQGANTEVFF.

The rearrangement links TRBV5-1 to TRBJ1-1; 11 bases align to TRBD1. CDR1 and CDR2 from the germline V gene are SGHRS and YFSETQ. Germline trimming cut 3 bases from V and 11 bases from J; bases unmatched to any gene: 6. This CDR3 contains 13 residues. The CDR3: CASSWTGGRRAFF. The CDR3 coding sequence is TGCGCCAGCAGCTGGACAGGGGGCCGGCGTGCTTTCTTT.

The gene calls are TRBV11-2 and TRBJ1-2, with 7 bases matching TRBD1. The junction had 6 bases not matched to a gene; V was cut back by 3 bases and J by 2 bases. Germline CDR1 is SGHAT and CDR2 is FQNNGV. This CDR3 has 15 amino acids. CDR3 in amino acids: CASSLSTGTNYGYTF. CDR3 bases: TGTGCCAGCAGCTTGTCGACAGGGACCAACTATGGCTACACCTTC.

CDR3 loop: CASSPGQGKNSPLHF. The CDR3 coding sequence is TGTGCCAGCAGTCCCGGACAGGGAAAAAATTCACCCCTCCACTTT. The chain carries TRBV6-6 and TRBJ1-6; TRBD1 matches at 8 bases. V lost 5 bases and J lost 7; bases outside the gene matches: 7. The CDR3 is made up of 15 amino acids. Germline assignment: CDR1 MNHNY and CDR2 SVGAGI (reference sequence).

This clone was seen more than once but under ten times. This sequence joins TRBV29-1 and TRBJ1-3; D unresolved. CDR1 is SQVTM, CDR2 ANQGSEA, per germline. This CDR3 is built from 12 residues. Trimming removed 6 bases from V and 2 bases from J, with 8 bases in between. The CDR3 here is CSVGDAGNTIYF. The CDR3 DNA is TGCAGCGTCGGAGACGCTGGAAACACCATATATTTT. Variable domain in full (rest from reference TRBV29-1 and TRBJ1-3): SAVISQKPSRDICQRGTSLTIQCQVDSQVTMMFWYRQQPGQSLTLIATANQGSEATYESGFVIDKFPISRPNLTFSTLTVSNMSPEDSSIYLCSVGDAGNTIYFGEGSWLTVV.

The chain employs TRBV10-3 and TRBJ1-4; D possibly corresponds to TRBD1 (6 bases). The CDR3 runs to 14 residues. Germline V gene lookup returns CDR1 ENHRY and CDR2 SYGVKD. V was cut by 0 bases and J by 15 bases, with 17 bases left in between. DNA for the CDR3: TGTGCCATCAGTGAGTCCTCTCTGACAGGAACGGTGTTTTTT. Its translation: CAISESSLTGTVFF.

The chain carries TRBV25-1 and TRBJ1-5; perhaps TRBD1 as D (6 bases). This CDR3 region has 14 residues. Per germline, CDR1 MGHDK and CDR2 SYGVNS. V was clipped by 5 bases and J by 1 base, with 9 bases between them. The CDR3, as DNA: TGTGCCAGCAGTCTTGGACAGAGCAATCAGCCCCAGCATTTT. It codes for CASSLGQSNQPQHF.

The V gene is TRBV9, the J gene TRBJ2-3; 8 bases align to TRBD2. CDR3 size: 17 residues. Germline V gives CDR1 SGDLS, CDR2 YYNGEE. V gave up 4 bases and J gave up 0 bases; unmatched junction bases: 10. The DNA for the CDR3 is TGTGCCAGCAGCCCCCGGTTTAGCGGGGCTAGCACAGATACGCAGTATTTT. Amino acids: CASSPRFSGASTDTQYF.

The V call is TRBV28, the J call TRBJ1-2; 8 nucleotides align to TRBD1. Germline-derived CDR1 and CDR2 are MDHEN and SYDVKM. The ends lost 6 bases at V and 3 bases at J; junction bases unmatched: 3. CDR3 length: 13 amino acids. The CDR3 DNA reads as TGTGCCAGCAGGGACAGGGCCTACTATGGCTACACCTTC. It specifies CASRDRAYYGYTF.

The gene calls are TRBV7-9 and TRBJ2-6, with unresolved D. Trimming shortened V by 1 base and J by 0 bases, and 4 bases separated the two germline ends. Per germline, CDR1 SEHNR and CDR2 FQNEAQ (reference sequence). The CDR3 contains 15 residues. The CDR3 protein is CASSLGSSGANVLTF. In DNA, the CDR3 is TGTGCCAGCAGCTTAGGGAGCTCTGGGGCCAACGTCCTGACTTTC. Filled out from reference TRBV7-9 and TRBJ2-6, the complete variable domain reads DTGVSQNPRHKITKRGQNVTFRCDPISEHNRLYWYRQTLGQGPEFLTYFQNEAQLEKSRLLSDRFSAERPKGSFSTLEIQRTEQGDSAMYLCASSLGSSGANVLTFGAGSRLTVL.

V usage is TRBV28 and J usage is TRBJ2-7; 13 positions agree with TRBD2. Trimming cost V 0 bases and J 4 bases; bases outside gene matches: 6. The CDR3 totals 17 residues. Germline values: CDR1 MDHEN, CDR2 SYDVKM. CDR3 amino acids: CASSLWTLTSGRYEQYF. The CDR3 DNA sequence: TGTGCCAGCAGTTTATGGACCCTGACTAGCGGGAGGTACGAGCAGTACTTC.

This clone was found a few times. The chain uses TRBV6-1 and TRBJ1-5; possible D gene TRBD1, 5 bases. Germline V lookup: CDR1 MNHNS, CDR2 SASEGT. The length of the CDR3 is 15 residues. Deletions cut 8 bases from V and 1 base from J, with 15 bases between. The CDR3 sequence: CASQGKGASNQPQHF. CDR3 bases: TGTGCCAGCCAAGGAAAAGGGGCGAGCAATCAGCCCCAGCATTTT.

This chain joins TRBV6-1 and TRBJ2-3; D is uncertain. Looked up from germline, CDR1 is MNHNS and CDR2 is SASEGT. The ends were cut back, 7 bases at V and 10 bases at J, with 12 bases in the middle. This CDR3 has 11 residues. The DNA of the CDR3 is TGTGCCAGCATTGGAACTCGGGCGCAGTATTTT. Translated, it gives CASIGTRAQYF.